This TCR beta chain was obtained from a study of identical twins. Germline CDR1 is SGHTA and CDR2 is FQGNSA. This CDR3 region has 13 residues. Of note for this clonotype: Germline is not matched at one junction end, which may reflect a read error.

Via MiXCR, TCRdb re-called the 5' RACE reads, giving one row per CDR3 protein. The top ten hold 3.5% to 4.5% of the sample, which has around 250,000 distinct CDR3 sequences, roughly 13% seen once. The same data also contributed to another study, on yellow fever vaccine responses in identical twins.

Sequenced sample: memory (CD45RO+) T cells sorted from blood. The rearrangement links TRBV7-2 to TRBJ2-2; possible D gene TRBD2, 5 bases. This receptor was obtained from a woman aged 18-29 years in good health. CDR3 coding DNA: TGTGCCAGCAGCTTAGGCAGGACCGGGGAGCGGTTTTTT. It codes for CASSLGRTGERFF.